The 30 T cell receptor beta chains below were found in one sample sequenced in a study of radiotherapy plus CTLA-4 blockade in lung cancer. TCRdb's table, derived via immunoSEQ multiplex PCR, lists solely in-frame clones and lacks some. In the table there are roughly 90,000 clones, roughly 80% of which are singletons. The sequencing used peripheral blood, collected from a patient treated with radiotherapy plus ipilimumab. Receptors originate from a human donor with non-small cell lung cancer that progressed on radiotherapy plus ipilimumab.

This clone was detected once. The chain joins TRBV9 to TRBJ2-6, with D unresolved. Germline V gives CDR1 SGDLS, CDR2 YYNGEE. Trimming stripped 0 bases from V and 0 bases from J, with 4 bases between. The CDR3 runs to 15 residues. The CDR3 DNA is TGTGCCAGCAGCGTAGTGGACTCTGGGGCCAACGTCCTGACTTTC. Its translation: CASSVVDSGANVLTF.

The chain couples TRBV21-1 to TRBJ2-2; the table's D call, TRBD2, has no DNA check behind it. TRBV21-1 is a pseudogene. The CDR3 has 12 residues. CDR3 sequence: CASSRYSGELFF. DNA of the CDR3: TGTGCCAGCAGCCGGTACTCCGGGGAGCTGTTTTTT.

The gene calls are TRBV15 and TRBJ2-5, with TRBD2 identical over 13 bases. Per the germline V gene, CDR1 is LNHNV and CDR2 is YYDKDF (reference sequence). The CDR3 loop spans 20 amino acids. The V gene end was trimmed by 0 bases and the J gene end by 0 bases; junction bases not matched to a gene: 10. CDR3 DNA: TGTGCCACCAGCAGAGATTCGAGGACTAGCGGGAGCCTGTACCAAGAGACCCAGTACTTC. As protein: CATSRDSRTSGSLYQETQYF. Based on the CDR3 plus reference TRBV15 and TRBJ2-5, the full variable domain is DAMVIQNPRYQVTQFGKPVTLSCSQTLNHNVMYWYQQKSSQAPKLLFHYYDKDFNNEADTPDNFQSRRPNTSFCFLDIRSPGLGDTAMYLCATSRDSRTSGSLYQETQYFGPGTRLLVL.

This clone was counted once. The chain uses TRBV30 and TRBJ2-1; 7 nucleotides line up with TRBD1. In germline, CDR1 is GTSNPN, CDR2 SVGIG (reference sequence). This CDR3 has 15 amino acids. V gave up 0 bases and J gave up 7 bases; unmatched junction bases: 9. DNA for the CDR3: TGTGCCTGGAGTGTAGAGGCAGGGGGTGGAAATGAGCAGTTCTTC. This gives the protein CAWSVEAGGGNEQFF.

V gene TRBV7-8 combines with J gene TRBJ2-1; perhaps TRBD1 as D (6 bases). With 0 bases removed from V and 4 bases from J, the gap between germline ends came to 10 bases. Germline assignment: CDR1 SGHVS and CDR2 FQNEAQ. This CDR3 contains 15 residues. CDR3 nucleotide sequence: TGTGCCAGCAGCTTAGCGCCCGGACAGTACAATGAGCAGTTCTTC. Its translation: CASSLAPGQYNEQFF.

The CDR3 DNA sequence: TGTGCCAGCAGCGTACAGGGAGGGGAGACCCAGTACTTC. Its translation: CASSVQGGETQYF. The chain couples TRBV9 to TRBJ2-5, with TRBD2 matching 7 bases. With 1 base clipped from V and 5 bases from J, the junction kept 2 bases outside the gene matches. The V gene's germline CDR1 is SGDLS and CDR2 YYNGEE. CDR3 length equals 13 residues. Variable domain in full (rest from reference TRBV9 and TRBJ2-5): DSGVTQTPKHLITATGQRVTLRCSPRSGDLSVYWYQQSLDQGLQFLIQYYNGEERAKGNILERFSAQQFPDLHSELNLSSLELGDSALYFCASSVQGGETQYFGPGTRLLVL.

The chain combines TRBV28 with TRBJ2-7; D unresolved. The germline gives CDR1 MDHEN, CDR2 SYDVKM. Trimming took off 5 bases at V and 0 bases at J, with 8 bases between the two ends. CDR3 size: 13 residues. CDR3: CASSLQSSYEQYF. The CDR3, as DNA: TGTGCCAGCAGTCTACAAAGCTCCTACGAGCAGTACTTC.

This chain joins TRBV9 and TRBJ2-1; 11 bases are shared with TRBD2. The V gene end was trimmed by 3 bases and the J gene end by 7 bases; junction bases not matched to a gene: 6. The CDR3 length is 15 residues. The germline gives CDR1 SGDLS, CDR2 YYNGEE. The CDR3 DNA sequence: TGTGCCAGCAGCGAACTAGCGGGAGTGGTAAATGAGCAGTTCTTC. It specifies CASSELAGVVNEQFF. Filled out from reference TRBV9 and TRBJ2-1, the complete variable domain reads DSGVTQTPKHLITATGQRVTLRCSPRSGDLSVYWYQQSLDQGLQFLIQYYNGEERAKGNILERFSAQQFPDLHSELNLSSLELGDSALYFCASSELAGVVNEQFFGPGTRLTVL.

CDR3 sequence (DNA): TGTGCCAGCAGTGAAACTGGTAGGACAGGGGTACAGTACGTC. This encodes CASSETGRTGVQYV. This chain links TRBV6-1 with TRBJ2-7, with 9 positions matching TRBD1. This CDR3 contains 14 residues. Germline CDR1 and CDR2: MNHNS and SASEGT. With V trimmed by 2 bases and J by 10 bases, 9 bases remained unmatched.

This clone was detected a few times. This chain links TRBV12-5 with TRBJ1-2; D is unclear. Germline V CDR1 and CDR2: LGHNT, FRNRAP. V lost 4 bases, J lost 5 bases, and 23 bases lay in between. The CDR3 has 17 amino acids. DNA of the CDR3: TGTGCTAGTGGTTGGCCCCCGGGCAGCCCATTGATGTATGGCTACACCTTC. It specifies CASGWPPGSPLMYGYTF.

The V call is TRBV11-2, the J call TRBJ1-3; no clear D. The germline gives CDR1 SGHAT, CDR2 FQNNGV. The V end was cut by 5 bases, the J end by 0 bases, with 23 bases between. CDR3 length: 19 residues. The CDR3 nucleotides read TGTGCCAGCAGCGTAAGCCCTGGGTGGAGCTTTAACTCTGGAAACACCATATATTTT. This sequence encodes CASSVSPGWSFNSGNTIYF.

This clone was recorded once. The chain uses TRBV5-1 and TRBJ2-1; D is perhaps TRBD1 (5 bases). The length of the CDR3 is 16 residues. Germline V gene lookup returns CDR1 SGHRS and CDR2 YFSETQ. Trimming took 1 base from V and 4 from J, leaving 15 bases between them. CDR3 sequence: CASSLYKGIGYNEQFF. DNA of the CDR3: TGCGCCAGCAGCTTGTACAAGGGGATCGGTTACAATGAGCAGTTCTTC.

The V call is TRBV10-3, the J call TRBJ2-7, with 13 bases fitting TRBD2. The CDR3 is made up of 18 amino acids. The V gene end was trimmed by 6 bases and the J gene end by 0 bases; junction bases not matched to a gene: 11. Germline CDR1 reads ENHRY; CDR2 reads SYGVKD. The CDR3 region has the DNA TGTGCCATCAGCGCACTAGCGGGAGGGAGGAGCAGCTCCTACGAGCAGTACTTC. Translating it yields CAISALAGGRSSSYEQYF.

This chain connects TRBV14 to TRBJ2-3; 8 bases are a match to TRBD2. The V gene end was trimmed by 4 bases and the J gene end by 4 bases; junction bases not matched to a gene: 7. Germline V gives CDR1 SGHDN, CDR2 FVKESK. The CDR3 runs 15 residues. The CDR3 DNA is TGTGCCAGCAGCCTAGGCCCGGGGGGGGCAGATACGCAGTATTTT. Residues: CASSLGPGGADTQYF.

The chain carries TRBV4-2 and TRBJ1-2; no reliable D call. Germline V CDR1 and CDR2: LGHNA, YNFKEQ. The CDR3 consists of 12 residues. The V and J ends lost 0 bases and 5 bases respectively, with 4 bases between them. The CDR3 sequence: CASSQEPYGYTF. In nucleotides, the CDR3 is TGTGCCAGCAGCCAAGAACCTTATGGCTACACCTTC.

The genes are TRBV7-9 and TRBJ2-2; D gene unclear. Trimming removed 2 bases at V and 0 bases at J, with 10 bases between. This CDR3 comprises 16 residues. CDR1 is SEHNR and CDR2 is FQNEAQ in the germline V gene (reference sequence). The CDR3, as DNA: TGTGCCAGCAGCTTATCGGGCTTGGCGAACACCGGGGAGCTGTTTTTT. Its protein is CASSLSGLANTGELFF.

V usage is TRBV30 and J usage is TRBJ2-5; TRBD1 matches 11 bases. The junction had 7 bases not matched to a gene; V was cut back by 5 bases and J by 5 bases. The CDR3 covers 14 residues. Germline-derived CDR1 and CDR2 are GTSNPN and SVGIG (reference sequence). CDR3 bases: TGTGCCTGGGAGGGGACAGGGGGATTGGAGACCCAGTACTTC. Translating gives CAWEGTGGLETQYF.

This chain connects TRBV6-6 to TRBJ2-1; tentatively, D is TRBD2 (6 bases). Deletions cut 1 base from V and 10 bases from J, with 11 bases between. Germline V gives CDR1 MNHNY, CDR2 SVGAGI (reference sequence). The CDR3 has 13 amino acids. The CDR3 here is CASSYYGGGEQFF. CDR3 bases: TGTGCCAGCAGTTACTACGGCGGAGGGGAGCAGTTCTTC.

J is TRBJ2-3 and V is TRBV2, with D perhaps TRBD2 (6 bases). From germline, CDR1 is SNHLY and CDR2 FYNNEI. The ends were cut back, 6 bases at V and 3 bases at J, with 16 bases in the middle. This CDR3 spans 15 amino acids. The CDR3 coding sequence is TGTGCCAGCAGGCCGGGGGAGGCCTCGACAGATACGCAGTATTTT. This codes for CASRPGEASTDTQYF.

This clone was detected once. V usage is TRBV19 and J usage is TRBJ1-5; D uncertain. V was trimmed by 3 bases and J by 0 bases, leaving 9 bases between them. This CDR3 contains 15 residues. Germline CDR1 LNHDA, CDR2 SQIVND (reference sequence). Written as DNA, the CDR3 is TGTGCCAGTAGTATCGGGCAGCTTAGCAATCAGCCCCAGCATTTT. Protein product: CASSIGQLSNQPQHF.

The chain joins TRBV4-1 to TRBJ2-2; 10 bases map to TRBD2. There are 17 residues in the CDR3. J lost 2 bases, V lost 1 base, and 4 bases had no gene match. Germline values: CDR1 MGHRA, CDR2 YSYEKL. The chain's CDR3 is CASSQGQLAGNTGELFF. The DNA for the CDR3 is TGCGCCAGCAGCCAAGGCCAACTAGCGGGAAACACCGGGGAGCTGTTTTTT.

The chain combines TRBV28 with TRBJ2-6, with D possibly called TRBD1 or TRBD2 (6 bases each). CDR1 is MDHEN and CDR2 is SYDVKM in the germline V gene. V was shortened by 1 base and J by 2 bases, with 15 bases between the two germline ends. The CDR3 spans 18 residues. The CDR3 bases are TGTGCCAGCAGTTTATCCGGGGGCCTCAATACTGGGGCCAACGTCCTGACTTTC. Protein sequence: CASSLSGGLNTGANVLTF.

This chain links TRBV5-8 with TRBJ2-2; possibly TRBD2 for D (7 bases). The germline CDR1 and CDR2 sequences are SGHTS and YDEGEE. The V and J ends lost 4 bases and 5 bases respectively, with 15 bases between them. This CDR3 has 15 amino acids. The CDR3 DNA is TGTGCCAGCAGCATTTATGCGGGGGCTACCGGGGAGCTGTTTTTT. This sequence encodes CASSIYAGATGELFF.

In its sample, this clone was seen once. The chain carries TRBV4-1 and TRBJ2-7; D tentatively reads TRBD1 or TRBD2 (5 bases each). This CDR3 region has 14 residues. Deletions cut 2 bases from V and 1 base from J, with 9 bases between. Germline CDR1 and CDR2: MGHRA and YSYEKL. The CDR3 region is CASSQMGESYEQYF. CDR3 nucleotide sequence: TGCGCCAGCAGCCAAATGGGGGAGTCCTACGAGCAGTACTTC.

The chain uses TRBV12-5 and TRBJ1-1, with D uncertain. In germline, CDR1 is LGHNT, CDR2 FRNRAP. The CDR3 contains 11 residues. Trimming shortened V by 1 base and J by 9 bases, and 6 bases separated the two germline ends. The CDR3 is CASGLDSQAFF. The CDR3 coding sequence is TGTGCTAGTGGTTTGGACTCGCAAGCTTTCTTT.

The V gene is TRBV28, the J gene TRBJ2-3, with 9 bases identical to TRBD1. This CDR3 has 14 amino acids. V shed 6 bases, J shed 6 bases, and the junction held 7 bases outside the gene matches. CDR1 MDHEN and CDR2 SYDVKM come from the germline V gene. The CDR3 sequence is CASRTGTGRDTQYF. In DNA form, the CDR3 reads TGTGCCAGCAGGACCGGGACAGGGAGGGATACGCAGTATTTT.

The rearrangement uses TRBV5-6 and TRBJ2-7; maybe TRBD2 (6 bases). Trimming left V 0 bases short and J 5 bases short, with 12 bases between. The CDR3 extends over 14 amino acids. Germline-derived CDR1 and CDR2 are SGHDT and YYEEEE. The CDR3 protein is CASSLVASENEQYF. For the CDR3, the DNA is TGTGCCAGCAGCTTGGTGGCTAGCGAGAACGAGCAGTACTTC.

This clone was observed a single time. CDR3 sequence: CASSEARLAEVTQYF. The DNA of the CDR3 is TGTGCCAGCAGTGAAGCGCGTCTAGCAGAAGTGACCCAGTACTTC. The chain is built from TRBV2 and TRBJ2-5, with D possibly TRBD2 on 5 matching bases. The germline V gene encodes CDR1 SNHLY and CDR2 FYNNEI. V lost 0 bases to trimming and J lost 7 bases, with 15 bases between them. The CDR3 is made up of 15 amino acids.

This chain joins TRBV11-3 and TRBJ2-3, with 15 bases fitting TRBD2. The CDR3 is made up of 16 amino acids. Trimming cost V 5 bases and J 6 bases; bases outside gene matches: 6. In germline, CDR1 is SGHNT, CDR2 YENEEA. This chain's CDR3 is CASSGGGLAGGDTQYF. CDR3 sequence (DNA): TGTGCCAGCAGCGGAGGAGGACTAGCGGGAGGGGATACGCAGTATTTT.

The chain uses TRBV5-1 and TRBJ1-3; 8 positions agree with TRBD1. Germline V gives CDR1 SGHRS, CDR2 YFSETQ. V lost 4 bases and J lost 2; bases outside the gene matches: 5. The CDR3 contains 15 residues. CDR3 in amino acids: CASSRGTGPGNTIYF. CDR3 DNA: TGCGCCAGCAGCCGAGGGACAGGCCCTGGAAACACCATATATTTT.